This is a list of T cell receptor beta chains from one sample in a study of T cell responses to AZD1222 COVID-19 vaccine. The protocol was immunoSEQ multiplex PCR, while the TCRdb copy is restricted to in-frame clones and leaves out a portion. In the table there are some 180,000 clones, 80% to 95% of which are singletons. The sample here was peripheral blood, taken 28 days after the second dose of the MenACWY control vaccine. These receptor sequences come from an adult who received the MenACWY meningococcal vaccine as a control. The conserved cysteine and the conserved F or W are not part of the CDR3 here. Each record gives: V gene, D gene, clone size, CDR3 protein. D genes are given only for firm matches. Only part of the rows carry a size: once, few, many, or a class if the clone is expanded.

>TRBV6-4|TRBD2|NA
ASSESGGDDTQY
>TRBV24-1|TRBD1|NA
ATSAATGGDGNQPQH
>TRBV18|TRBD1|NA
ASSPRGSGQGDGYT
>TRBV6-6|NA|NA
ASKGRENTEAF
>TRBV3-1/TRBV3-2|NA|NA
ASSQGTGSYGNTIY
>TRBV24-1|NA|NA
ATSDRGTGTEAF
>TRBV5-1|TRBD2|NA
ASSLYAGANTGELF
>TRBV24-1|TRBD2|NA
ATSDVAGGLRDTQY
>TRBV4-2|TRBD2|NA
ASSQGTSGGRRQETQY
>TRBV7-9|NA|few
ASSGRYEQY
>TRBV2|TRBD1|NA
ASSRDRGSVGNQPQH
>TRBV27|NA|few
ASSPSRLISREQF